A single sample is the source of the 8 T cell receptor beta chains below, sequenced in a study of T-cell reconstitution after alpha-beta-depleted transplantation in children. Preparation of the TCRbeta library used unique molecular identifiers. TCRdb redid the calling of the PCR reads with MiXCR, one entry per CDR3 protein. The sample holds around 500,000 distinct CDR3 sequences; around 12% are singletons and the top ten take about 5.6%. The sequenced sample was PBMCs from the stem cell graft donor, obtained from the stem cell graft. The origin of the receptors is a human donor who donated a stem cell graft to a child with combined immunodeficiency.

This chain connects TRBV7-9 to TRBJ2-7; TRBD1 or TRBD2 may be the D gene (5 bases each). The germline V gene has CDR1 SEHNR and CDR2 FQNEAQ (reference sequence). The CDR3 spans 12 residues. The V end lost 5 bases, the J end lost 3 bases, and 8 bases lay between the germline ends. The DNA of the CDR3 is TGTGCCAGCAGCCGGGACGTCTACGAGCAGTACTTC. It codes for CASSRDVYEQYF.

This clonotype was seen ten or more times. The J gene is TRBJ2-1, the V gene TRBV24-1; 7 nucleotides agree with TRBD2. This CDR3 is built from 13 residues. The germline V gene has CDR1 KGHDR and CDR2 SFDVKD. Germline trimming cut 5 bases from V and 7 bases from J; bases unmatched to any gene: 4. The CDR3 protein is CATSVGTTNEQFF. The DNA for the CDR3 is TGTGCCACCAGTGTAGGGACTACAAATGAGCAGTTCTTC.

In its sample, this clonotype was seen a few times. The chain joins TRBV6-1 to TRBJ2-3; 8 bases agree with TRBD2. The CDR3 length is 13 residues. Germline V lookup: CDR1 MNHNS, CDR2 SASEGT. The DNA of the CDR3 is TGTGCGACGGGGGGGCCCCGGACAGATACGCAGTATTTT. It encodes CATGGPRTDTQYF.

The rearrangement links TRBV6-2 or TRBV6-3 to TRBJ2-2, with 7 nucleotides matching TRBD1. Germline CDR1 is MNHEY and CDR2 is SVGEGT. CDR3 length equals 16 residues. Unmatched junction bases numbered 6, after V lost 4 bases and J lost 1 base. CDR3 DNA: TGTGCCAGCAGTTTAGAGGGGGCCTGGAACACCGGGGAGCTGTTTTTT. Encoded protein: CASSLEGAWNTGELFF.

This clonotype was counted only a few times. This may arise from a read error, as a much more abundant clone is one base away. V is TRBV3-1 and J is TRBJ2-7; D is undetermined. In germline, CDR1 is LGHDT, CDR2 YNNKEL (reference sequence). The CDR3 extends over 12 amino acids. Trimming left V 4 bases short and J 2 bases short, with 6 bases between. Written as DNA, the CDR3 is TGTGCCAGCAGCCCCGACGCCTACGAGCAGTACTTC. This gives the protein CASSPDAYEQYF.

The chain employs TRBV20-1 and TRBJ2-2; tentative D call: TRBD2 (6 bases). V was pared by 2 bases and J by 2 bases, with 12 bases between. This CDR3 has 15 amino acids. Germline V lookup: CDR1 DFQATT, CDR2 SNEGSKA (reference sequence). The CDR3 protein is CSARRGGANTGELFF. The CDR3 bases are TGCAGTGCTAGAAGGGGCGGGGCCAACACCGGGGAGCTGTTTTTT.

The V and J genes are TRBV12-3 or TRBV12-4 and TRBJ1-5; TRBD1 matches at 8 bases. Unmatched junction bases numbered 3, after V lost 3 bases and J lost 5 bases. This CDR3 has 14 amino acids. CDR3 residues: CASSLNRGYQPQHF. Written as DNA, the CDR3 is TGTGCCAGCAGTTTGAACAGGGGGTATCAGCCCCAGCATTTT.

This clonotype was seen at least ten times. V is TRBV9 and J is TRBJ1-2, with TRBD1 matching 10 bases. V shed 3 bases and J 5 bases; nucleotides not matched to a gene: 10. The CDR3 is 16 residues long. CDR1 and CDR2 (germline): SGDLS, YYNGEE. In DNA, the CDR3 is TGTGCCAGCAGCGCTTGGGCTCTGGACAGGGGGTATGGCTACACCTTC. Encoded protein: CASSAWALDRGYGYTF.